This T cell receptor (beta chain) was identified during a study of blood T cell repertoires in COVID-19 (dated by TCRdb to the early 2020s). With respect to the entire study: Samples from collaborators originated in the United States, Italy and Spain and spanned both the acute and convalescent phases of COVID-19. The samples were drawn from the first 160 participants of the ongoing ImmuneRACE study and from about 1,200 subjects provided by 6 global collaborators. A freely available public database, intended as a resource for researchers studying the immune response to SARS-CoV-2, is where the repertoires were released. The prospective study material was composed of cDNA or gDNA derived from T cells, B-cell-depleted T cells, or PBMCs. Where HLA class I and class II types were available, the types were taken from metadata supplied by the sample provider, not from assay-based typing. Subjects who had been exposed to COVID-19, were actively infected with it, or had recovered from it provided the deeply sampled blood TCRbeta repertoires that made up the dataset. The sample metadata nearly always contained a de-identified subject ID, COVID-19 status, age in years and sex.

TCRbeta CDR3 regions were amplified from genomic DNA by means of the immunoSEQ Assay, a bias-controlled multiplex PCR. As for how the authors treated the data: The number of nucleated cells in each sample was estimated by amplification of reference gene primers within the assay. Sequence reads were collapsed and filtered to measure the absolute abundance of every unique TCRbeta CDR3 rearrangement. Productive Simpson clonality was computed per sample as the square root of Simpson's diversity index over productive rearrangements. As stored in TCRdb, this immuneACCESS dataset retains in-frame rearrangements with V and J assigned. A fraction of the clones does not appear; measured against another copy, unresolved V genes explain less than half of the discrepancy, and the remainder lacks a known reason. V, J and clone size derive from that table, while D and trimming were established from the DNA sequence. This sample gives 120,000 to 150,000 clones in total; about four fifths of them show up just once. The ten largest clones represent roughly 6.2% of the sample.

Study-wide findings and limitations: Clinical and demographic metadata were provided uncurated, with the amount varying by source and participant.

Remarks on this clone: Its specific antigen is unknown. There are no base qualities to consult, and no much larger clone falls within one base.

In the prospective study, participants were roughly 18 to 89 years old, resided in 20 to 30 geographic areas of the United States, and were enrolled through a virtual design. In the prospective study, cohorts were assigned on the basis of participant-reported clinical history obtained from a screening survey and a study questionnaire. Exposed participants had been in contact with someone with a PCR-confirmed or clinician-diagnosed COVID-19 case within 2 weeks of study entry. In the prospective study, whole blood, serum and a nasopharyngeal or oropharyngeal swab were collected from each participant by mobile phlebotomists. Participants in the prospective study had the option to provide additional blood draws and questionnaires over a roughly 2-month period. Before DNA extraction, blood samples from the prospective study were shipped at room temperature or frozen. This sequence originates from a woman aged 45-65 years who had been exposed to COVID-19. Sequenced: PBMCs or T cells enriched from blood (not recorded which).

The DNA reads as follows: TGTGCCAGCAGCGTCGACAGCGTCAATCAGCCCCAGCATTTT. The encoded protein is CASSVDSVNQPQHF. Here the chain combines TRBV7-9 and TRBJ1-5; 5 matching bases give a weak D call of TRBD1. V loses 5 bases of germline sequence and J loses 3 bases, and the interval between the two ends is 11 bases. Reading the germline V gene (reference sequence) gives CDR1 SEHNR and CDR2 FQNEAQ. The CDR3, cysteine through phenylalanine, is 14 amino acids long. The DNA shown is the 42-base CDR3, in frame from base 1. The full variable domain, with segments outside the CDR3 supplied by the reference TRBV7-9 and TRBJ1-5 proteins, appears as DTGVSQNPRHKITKRGQNVTFRCDPISEHNRLYWYRQTLGQGPEFLTYFQNEAQLEKSRLLSDRFSAERPKGSFSTLEIQRTEQGDSAMYLCASSVDSVNQPQHFGDGTRLSIL.